This TCR beta chain was captured in a study of technical replicates of blood from a handful of donors. Trimming took off 3 bases at V and 2 bases at J, with 14 bases between the two ends. The CDR3 covers 15 residues. CDR1 KGHSH and CDR2 LQKENI come from the germline V gene. The count of this clone is one. Produced via immunoSEQ multiplex PCR; TCRdb's table is partial and in-frame only. Of approximately 18,000 clones detected, 82% appear once; the ten largest clones hold 10%. This TCR was sampled from a human donor in good health. Some clones in this sample may be carry-over from other donors' samples. V is TRBV18 and J is TRBJ2-7; maybe TRBD2 (6 bases). Sequencing was carried out using PBMCs. For the CDR3, the DNA is TGTGCCAGCTCACCGGGTAGCGGAAGCCCCTACGAGCAGTACTTC. The encoded protein is CASSPGSGSPYEQYF.